This is a list of T cell receptor beta chains from one sample in a study of blood T cell repertoires in COVID-19. The repertoire was sequenced with immunoSEQ multiplex PCR; TCRdb's copy has only in-frame clones and lacks some. Of some 320,000 clones in the sample, roughly nine tenths were seen once. Sequenced input: PBMCs or T cells enriched from blood (not recorded which). Receptors were obtained from a man between 60 and 75 years old who had recovered from COVID-19. Both conserved end residues are part of each CDR3. A D gene is named only where the DNA matches it firmly. Clone size is stated in some rows and not others, as once, few, many or a class when expanded.

>TRBV27|.|TRBD1|TRBJ1-5
CASTPRGTANNQPQHF
TGTGCCAGCACCCCGCGCGGGACAGCTAACAATCAGCCCCAGCATTTT
>TRBV9|.|TRBD2|TRBJ2-7
CASSGGGAGVHEQYF
TGTGCCAGCAGCGGCGGAGGGGCGGGAGTCCACGAGCAGTACTTC
>TRBV28|.|TRBD1|TRBJ1-1
CASSTMTGSTEAFF
TGTGCCAGCAGCACTATGACAGGGTCGACTGAAGCTTTCTTT
>TRBV7-2|once|TRBD2|TRBJ2-7
CASSVAGVYEQYF
TGTGCCAGCAGCGTCGCGGGGGTCTACGAGCAGTACTTC
>TRBV14|.|.|TRBJ2-1
CASSQDWSQTKSQFF
TGTGCCAGCAGCCAAGATTGGAGCCAAACAAAATCGCAGTTCTTC
>TRBV7-9|.|.|TRBJ1-2
CASSPRTGIYGYTF
TGTGCCAGCAGCCCGCGAACAGGGATCTATGGCTACACCTTC
>TRBV28|.|.|TRBJ1-5
CASSFSQTHQPQHF
TGTGCCAGCAGTTTCAGTCAGACTCATCAGCCCCAGCATTTT
>TRBV5-1|.|TRBD1|TRBJ2-5
CASSLALGQGVETQYF
TGCGCCAGCAGCTTGGCCTTGGGACAGGGTGTGGAGACCCAGTACTTC
>TRBV5-1|.|.|TRBJ2-5
CASSLVPGAETQYF
TGCGCCAGCAGCTTGGTGCCAGGGGCTGAGACCCAGTACTTC
>TRBV7-8|.|.|TRBJ2-5
CASSLASRIGAETQYF
TGTGCCAGCAGCTTAGCTTCCCGAATAGGGGCAGAGACCCAGTACTTC
>TRBV19|.|TRBD1|TRBJ1-1
CASSIAGTGGTEAFF
TGTGCCAGTAGTATTGCCGGGACAGGGGGCACTGAAGCTTTCTTT
>TRBV4-3|few|TRBD2|TRBJ2-7
CASSQFLAGGVYEQYF
TGCGCCAGCAGCCAATTCTTAGCGGGAGGCGTCTACGAGCAGTACTTC
>TRBV5-6|.|TRBD1|TRBJ2-2
CASRSTGTNTGELFF
TGTGCCAGCAGGTCGACAGGGACGAACACCGGGGAGCTGTTTTTT
>TRBV19|.|.|TRBJ1-1
CASSMERRENTEAFF
TGTGCCAGTAGTATGGAAAGGAGGGAGAACACTGAAGCTTTCTTT
>TRBV5-6|few|TRBD2|TRBJ2-7
CASSWGTSGPYEQYF
TGTGCCAGCAGCTGGGGGACTAGCGGCCCCTACGAGCAGTACTTC
>TRBV18|.|TRBD2|TRBJ2-7
CASSLLPGTSGEYEQYF
TGTGCCAGCTCACTGCTTCCCGGGACTAGCGGGGAGTACGAGCAGTACTTC
>TRBV3-1/TRBV3-2|.|TRBD2|TRBJ2-5
CASSQDLLARETQYF
TGTGCCAGCAGCCAAGATCTACTAGCGAGAGAGACCCAGTACTTC
>TRBV27|once|TRBD2|TRBJ2-7
CASSILAGGETSYEQYF
TGTGCCAGCAGTATTTTAGCGGGAGGGGAGACCTCCTACGAGCAGTACTTC
>TRBV4-1|.|.|TRBJ1-5
CASSQDGAVLYSNQPQHF
TGCGCCAGCAGCCAAGATGGGGCAGTCCTCTATAGCAATCAGCCCCAGCATTTT
>TRBV18|.|.|TRBJ2-4
CASSYELAKNIQYF
TGTGCCAGCTCATATGAACTAGCCAAAAACATTCAGTACTTC
>TRBV28|.|.|TRBJ2-1
CASSLFGSSIHEQFF
TGTGCCAGCAGTTTATTCGGGAGTTCTATCCATGAGCAGTTCTTC
>TRBV19|.|TRBD1|TRBJ1-1
CASSPRTGNTEAFF
TGTGCCAGTAGTCCTAGGACAGGGAACACTGAAGCTTTCTTT
>TRBV19|.|.|TRBJ1-2
CASSIRQGNGYTF
TGTGCCAGTAGTATACGGCAGGGGAATGGCTACACCTTC
>TRBV5-1|.|.|TRBJ1-1
CASSLFGRLNTEAFF
TGCGCCAGCAGCTTGTTTGGCAGGTTGAACACTGAAGCTTTCTTT
>TRBV7-9|.|TRBD1|TRBJ1-6
CASTPDREDSPLHF
TGTGCCAGCACCCCCGACAGGGAGGATTCACCCCTCCACTTT
>TRBV2|once|.|TRBJ1-5
CASSLQGSNQPQHF
TGTGCCAGCAGTTTACAGGGTAGCAATCAGCCCCAGCATTTT
>TRBV7-2|.|.|TRBJ1-5
CASSLGTGTASQPQHF
TGTGCCAGCAGCTTGGGTACAGGGACGGCCTCTCAGCCCCAGCATTTT
>TRBV5-1|.|.|TRBJ2-2
CASSPTWSRLTGELFF
TGCGCCAGCAGCCCGACCTGGTCCCGACTCACCGGGGAGCTGTTTTTT
>TRBV19|once|.|TRBJ2-1
CASSNRASAVYNEQFF
TGTGCCAGTAGTAATCGGGCTAGCGCGGTCTACAATGAGCAGTTCTTC
>TRBV24-1|.|TRBD1|TRBJ2-7
CATSDSKTPTGGSSYEQYF
TGTGCCACCAGTGATTCTAAAACCCCGACAGGGGGGAGCTCCTACGAGCAGTACTTC
>TRBV6-6|.|.|TRBJ2-2
CASMDSGNTGELFF
TGTGCCAGCATGGATAGCGGCAACACCGGGGAGCTGTTTTTT
>TRBV29-1|.|.|TRBJ2-3
CSVRGLGGTDTQYF
TGCAGCGTTAGGGGGTTGGGTGGGACAGATACGCAGTATTTT
>TRBV6-5|.|TRBD1|TRBJ2-7
CASRRPGQGAYEQYF
TGTGCCAGCAGGCGCCCAGGACAGGGGGCCTACGAGCAGTACTTC
>TRBV11-2|.|.|TRBJ2-7
CASSLDGVGSYEQYF
TGTGCCAGCAGCTTAGACGGAGTAGGCTCCTACGAGCAGTACTTC
>TRBV3-1/TRBV3-2|.|.|TRBJ1-6
CASSQGGSNSPLHF
TGTGCCAGCAGCCAAGGCGGGAGTAATTCACCCCTCCACTTT
>TRBV27|.|.|TRBJ2-2
CASSEDWPANTGELFF
TGTGCCAGCAGTGAAGACTGGCCCGCGAACACCGGGGAGCTGTTTTTT
>TRBV29-1|.|TRBD2|TRBJ2-1
CSVSGRAYNEQFF
TGCAGCGTTAGCGGGAGGGCCTACAATGAGCAGTTCTTC
>TRBV11-2|.|TRBD2|TRBJ2-1
CASRPGPSGYNEQFF
TGTGCCAGCAGACCCGGGCCTAGCGGTTACAATGAGCAGTTCTTC
>TRBV5-1|.|TRBD2|TRBJ2-3
CASTQAGAGVSTDTQYF
TGCGCCAGCACACAGGCCGGCGCGGGGGTTAGCACAGATACGCAGTATTTT
>TRBV2|.|.|TRBJ1-6
CASYLDRSSPLHF
TGTGCCAGCTATCTTGACAGGTCCTCACCCCTCCACTTT
>TRBV5-1|.|.|TRBJ1-1
CASIGEHTEAFF
TGCGCCAGCATTGGAGAACACACTGAAGCTTTCTTT
>TRBV28|.|TRBD1|TRBJ1-2
CASSVQGAGNYGYTF
TGTGCCAGCAGTGTCCAGGGGGCGGGGAACTATGGCTACACCTTC
>TRBV4-1|.|TRBD2|TRBJ2-1
CASSQESWNSGKNEQFF
TGCGCCAGCAGCCAAGAAAGTTGGAATAGCGGGAAGAATGAGCAGTTCTTC
>TRBV28|.|TRBD1|TRBJ1-1
CASRPGQGGSETEAFF
TGTGCCAGCAGACCAGGACAGGGGGGTTCGGAAACTGAAGCTTTCTTT
>TRBV29-1|.|TRBD1|TRBJ2-6
CSVRGQGGGANVLTF
TGCAGCGTTCGTGGACAGGGTGGTGGGGCCAACGTCCTGACTTTC
>TRBV4-1|.|TRBD1|TRBJ1-5
CASSQRDRVGNQPQHF
TGCGCCAGCAGCCAAAGAGACAGGGTGGGCAATCAGCCCCAGCATTTT